This TCR beta chain was recorded in a study of blood T cell repertoires in COVID-19. Produced via immunoSEQ multiplex PCR; TCRdb's table is partial and in-frame only. The repertoire holds approximately 110,000 clones, with around 76% as singletons. Germline CDR1 is ENHRY and CDR2 is SYGVKD. CDR3 length equals 14 residues. V was clipped by 3 bases and J by 5 bases, with 11 bases between them. This clonotype originated in an older man with COVID-19, enrolled during active disease. Sequenced input: peripheral blood. V usage is TRBV10-3 and J usage is TRBJ1-5; tentative D call: TRBD1 (5 bases). The CDR3 loop is CAISDAGPYQPQHF. DNA of the CDR3: TGTGCCATCAGTGATGCGGGGCCCTATCAGCCCCAGCATTTT.